The next 18 T cell receptor beta chains were all read from a single sample in a study of cytomegalovirus exposure and HLA in healthy donors. 60 Vbeta and 13 Jbeta primers were used in PCR. Only in-frame clones appear in the TCRdb table, and some are missing; sequencing was by immunoSEQ multiplex PCR. The top ten hold 6.3% of the sample, which has about 190,000 clones, roughly 80% seen once. The sequencing sample was made of PBMCs. These receptors were obtained from a man aged 35 to 55 in good health and CMV-seropositive.

This clone showed up just a few times. The V gene is TRBV6-5, the J gene TRBJ1-3; D is uncertain. Per the germline V gene, CDR1 is MNHEY and CDR2 is SVGAGI. This CDR3 has 15 amino acids. V was cut by 0 bases and J by 0 bases, with 6 bases left in between. The CDR3 is CASSYSRSSGNTIYF. The CDR3, as DNA: TGTGCCAGCAGTTACTCGCGAAGCTCTGGAAACACCATATATTTT.

The V and J genes are TRBV7-2 and TRBJ2-2; tentatively, D is TRBD2 (5 bases). This CDR3 has 12 residues. In germline, CDR1 is SGHTA, CDR2 FQGNSA. With 3 bases removed from V and 9 bases from J, the gap between germline ends came to 8 bases. For the CDR3, the DNA is TGTGCCAGCAGCTTTACTAGGCGGGAGCTGTTTTTT. This translates into CASSFTRRELFF.

CDR3 loop: CASSLKRSGTGNEQYF. The CDR3 region has the DNA TGTGCCAGCAGCTTAAAACGGTCCGGGACAGGTAACGAGCAGTACTTC. The J gene is TRBJ2-7, the V gene TRBV7-2; 8 positions match TRBD1. The V segment lost 2 bases and the J segment 5 bases; nucleotides outside the gene matches: 11. Per germline, CDR1 SGHTA and CDR2 FQGNSA. CDR3 size: 16 residues.

The V gene is TRBV6-5, the J gene TRBJ1-5; no definite D call. Trimming removed 4 bases from V and 4 bases from J, with 14 bases in between. The CDR3 totals 15 residues. Germline V gene lookup returns CDR1 MNHEY and CDR2 SVGAGI. CDR3 amino acids: CASSSSGGGNQPQHF. CDR3 sequence (DNA): TGTGCCAGCAGTTCCTCCGGCGGAGGAAATCAGCCCCAGCATTTT.

This clone occurred once. The chain joins TRBV11-3 to TRBJ2-1; D may be TRBD2 (7 bases). Germline lookup yields CDR1 SGHNT and CDR2 YENEEA. V gave up 4 bases and J gave up 5 bases, with 15 bases separating them. The CDR3 runs to 15 residues. DNA of the CDR3: TGTGCCAGCAGCTCCCGTGGGGGGGCGAACAATGAGCAGTTCTTC. This gives the protein CASSSRGGANNEQFF.

This clone appeared a few times. The chain joins TRBV6-6 to TRBJ2-5; perhaps TRBD1 as D (6 bases). CDR3 size: 14 residues. Trimming shortened V by 4 bases and J by 4 bases, and 13 bases separated the two germline ends. CDR1 and CDR2 (germline): MNHNY, SVGAGI (reference sequence). The DNA for the CDR3 is TGTGCCAGCAGTTCTACAGGGAATTTAGAGACCCAGTACTTC. This encodes CASSSTGNLETQYF.

The chain has TRBV7-6 and TRBJ2-3; tentative D call: TRBD2 (7 bases). The CDR3 loop spans 15 amino acids. Looked up from germline, CDR1 is SGHVS and CDR2 is FNYEAQ. Trimming left V 4 bases short and J 1 base short, with 12 bases between. For the CDR3, the DNA is TGTGCCAGCAGCTGGGGGGGGGCCCGCACAGATACGCAGTATTTT. Protein: CASSWGGARTDTQYF. The full variable domain, in which reference TRBV7-6 and TRBJ2-3 provide the parts outside the CDR3, is GAGVSQSPRYKVTKRGQDVALRCDPISGHVSLYWYRQALGQGPEFLTYFNYEAQQDKSGLPNDRFSAERPEGSISTLTIQRTEQRDSAMYRCASSWGGARTDTQYFGPGTRLTVL.

The V gene is TRBV7-2, the J gene TRBJ2-5; maybe TRBD1 (6 bases). The CDR3 loop spans 16 amino acids. V dropped 2 bases and J dropped 2 bases, with 15 bases sitting between them. Germline CDR1 SGHTA, CDR2 FQGNSA. The DNA for the CDR3 is TGTGCCAGCAGCTTAAGCCTTGGGGGCCCTCAAGAGACCCAGTACTTC. Encoded protein: CASSLSLGGPQETQYF.

This clone was observed a handful of times. The rearrangement links TRBV28 to TRBJ1-5; no clear D. The CDR3 is 12 amino acids. In germline, CDR1 is MDHEN, CDR2 SYDVKM. Trimming left V 1 base short and J 9 bases short, with 7 bases between. For the CDR3, the DNA is TGTGCCAGCAGTTTATTATCCGGGCCCCAGCATTTT. It codes for CASSLLSGPQHF.

In this sample, this clone turned up a few times. The chain is built from TRBV5-4 and TRBJ1-2, with TRBD1 matching 9 bases. J lost 0 bases, V lost 3 bases, and 9 bases had no gene match. The CDR3 consists of 17 residues. Germline values: CDR1 SGHNT, CDR2 YYREEE (reference sequence). CDR3 sequence: CASSSVGDRAANYGYTF. DNA of the CDR3: TGTGCCAGCAGCTCGGTGGGGGACAGGGCGGCTAACTATGGCTACACCTTC.

V gene TRBV29-1 combines with J gene TRBJ1-2; D remains ambiguous. This CDR3 comprises 13 residues. Trimming removed 4 bases at V and 8 bases at J, with 17 bases between. Germline CDR1 and CDR2: SQVTM and ANQGSEA. CDR3 loop: CSVGGQALGGYTF. In DNA form, the CDR3 reads TGCAGCGTTGGCGGGCAGGCCCTGGGCGGCTACACCTTC.

The V and J genes are TRBV14 and TRBJ1-1; D gene unclear. The germline gives CDR1 SGHDN, CDR2 FVKESK. The CDR3 is 13 amino acids. V was trimmed by 0 bases and J by 8 bases, leaving 10 bases between them. The CDR3 DNA sequence: TGTGCCAGCAGCCAAGATCTGGCGGGGGAAGCTTTCTTT. This sequence encodes CASSQDLAGEAFF.

In this sample, this clone turned up a few times. The rearrangement uses TRBV4-2 and TRBJ1-4, with 8 bases matching TRBD1. This CDR3 has 15 residues. The V segment lost 0 bases and the J segment 7 bases; nucleotides outside the gene matches: 4. Germline CDR1 LGHNA, CDR2 YNFKEQ. CDR3 sequence reads: CASSQEDRVTEKLFF. As DNA, the CDR3 is TGTGCCAGCAGCCAAGAGGACAGGGTGACTGAAAAACTGTTTTTT.

The chain uses TRBV28 and TRBJ2-3; D unresolved. V was trimmed by 5 bases and J by 6 bases, leaving 12 bases between them. Germline V gives CDR1 MDHEN, CDR2 SYDVKM. The CDR3 runs to 13 residues. This CDR3 is CASSGRALDTQYF. In DNA form, the CDR3 reads TGTGCCAGCAGTGGTCGAGCGCTGGATACGCAGTATTTT.

V and J are TRBV7-2 and TRBJ2-7, with TRBD1 as a possible D gene (5 bases). Germline CDR1 reads SGHTA; CDR2 reads FQGNSA. The V end was cut by 6 bases, the J end by 2 bases, with 14 bases between. The CDR3 contains 14 residues. CDR3 amino acids: CASRSTDRPYEQYF. In DNA form, the CDR3 reads TGTGCCAGCAGAAGTACCGACAGACCCTACGAGCAGTACTTC.

The genes are TRBV10-3 and TRBJ2-7; 8 bases match TRBD1. The germline V gene has CDR1 ENHRY and CDR2 SYGVKD. CDR3 length: 13 residues. Germline trimming cut 10 bases from V and 1 base from J; bases unmatched to any gene: 6. The CDR3 spells CASKGQESYEQYF. CDR3 in DNA: TGTGCCAGTAAGGGACAGGAATCCTACGAGCAGTACTTC.

The gene calls are TRBV5-1 and TRBJ2-3, with 11 bases that match TRBD2. CDR3 length: 21 amino acids. With V trimmed by 0 bases and J by 2 bases, 17 bases remained unmatched. Germline V lookup: CDR1 SGHRS, CDR2 YFSETQ. The CDR3 spells CASSLAKGGPSSGGSTDTQYF. CDR3 nucleotides: TGCGCCAGCAGCTTGGCCAAAGGGGGCCCGTCTAGCGGGGGGTCCACAGATACGCAGTATTTT.

V and J are TRBV28 and TRBJ2-5, with 8 nucleotides matching TRBD2. V lost 5 bases and J lost 5; bases outside the gene matches: 7. The CDR3 loop spans 14 amino acids. Germline V gene data show CDR1 as MDHEN and CDR2 as SYDVKM. The CDR3 DNA reads as TGTGCCAGCAGTCGGGGGGGCTCGGGGGAGACCCAGTACTTC. Residues: CASSRGGSGETQYF. Full variable domain (remainder filled in from reference TRBV28 and TRBJ2-5): DVKVTQSSRYLVKRTGEKVFLECVQDMDHENMFWYRQDPGLGLRLIYFSYDVKMKEKGDIPEGYSVSREKKERFSLILESASTNQTSMYLCASSRGGSGETQYFGPGTRLLVL.